This TCR beta chain stems from a study of OX40 agonist ivuxolimab in advanced cancers. Study-wide background: Recorded diagnoses for dose-escalation patients were hepatocellular carcinoma, melanoma, renal cell or head and neck cancer.

Germline CDR1 is SGHDT and CDR2 is YYEEEE. CDR3 length: 18 residues. The V gene end was trimmed by 0 bases and the J gene end by 10 bases; junction bases not matched to a gene: 17. The data were produced by immunoSEQ multiplex PCR, yet TCRdb's version contains in-frame clones alone and is incomplete. The table includes around 41,000 clones, around 90% detected once. This clone was found a few times. The study sampled blood at baseline, cycle 4 day 1, and cycle 7 day 1. The TCR originated in an adult with an advanced solid tumor such as melanoma, head and neck, liver or kidney cancer. J is TRBJ2-1 and V is TRBV5-6; 9 bases align to TRBD2. The sample in question was CD4+ or CD8+ T cells sorted from blood, obtained in a trial of the OX40 agonist ivuxolimab. CDR3 protein: CASSLVGWSGRTQSEQFF. The CDR3 region has the DNA TGTGCCAGCAGCTTGGTGGGGTGGAGCGGGAGGACCCAATCAGAGCAGTTCTTC.